Given below is one T cell receptor (beta chain) in context. This clonotype was counted only a few times. The antigen it binds to is not known. No quality values exist for individual bases; no much larger clone is one base distant. The data belong to a study of regulatory T cells in long-lasting Graves disease (dated by TCRdb to the early 2020s). Concerning the study at large: Newly diagnosed Graves' disease patients had taken antithyroid drugs for less than 3 months. Peripheral blood TCR sequencing and RNA sequencing compared persistent Graves' disease patients with newly diagnosed Graves' disease patients. The study took place in China and was registered as a clinical trial. A total of some 33 samples were covered by TCR sequencing, comprising around 13 persistent and approximately 20 newly diagnosed Graves' disease patients. The investigation overall reported the following: More public clonotypes were shared among persistent patients (approximately 3,000) than among newly diagnosed patients (just under 1,000). As a limitation, the authors acknowledged that the small sample size may reduce accuracy. Sequencing and analysis were limited to the TCR beta chain. Persistent Graves' disease patients showed lower TCR Shannon entropy and fewer highly expanded clones than newly diagnosed patients, suggesting clonal expansion. Peripheral blood alone was examined, since thyroid tissue, which constituted the primary lesion, could not be accessed.

This specimen's time point label, per the study, means: newly diagnosed GD, antithyroid drugs for less than 3 months. For both TCR sequencing and RNA sequencing, RNA was extracted from PBMCs in TRIzol. The diagnosis of Graves' disease followed American Thyroid Association guidelines. Patients for the study were recruited at an endocrinology department in Xi'an, China. From each patient, about 9.7 milliliters of peripheral blood was collected into an EDTA anticoagulant tube. PBMCs were isolated by Ficoll Paque Plus density gradient separation without further T cell sorting. An Agilent 2100 Bioanalyzer and agarose gel were used to check RNA quality, and a NanoDrop 2000 was used to measure RNA concentration. Library prep was done by multiplex PCR. TCRdb shows the sequencer as Illumina HiSeq 4000. TCR beta libraries were built with iRepertoire HTBI primers and Arm-PCR amplification of CDR3 regions. Gel purification was performed on PCR products prior to sequencing. The original pipeline was this. A total of fewer than 70 TRBV and more than twelve TRBJ segments were identified across samples and were used for gene usage analysis of CDR3 amino acid clonotypes. COPE and FqMerger were used to merge the filtered high-quality paired reads into contigs. Contigs were aligned with BLAST to IMGT TRBV, TRBD and TRBJ reference genes, and CDR3 was defined per IMGT. Highly expanded clones were defined as clonotypes with a frequency above 0.1%. Repertoire diversity was measured by Shannon entropy, and V-J evenness by the Gini coefficient. A clonotype was considered public if more than one individual shared it. The raw public data were reprocessed by TCRdb itself: fastp quality trimming at Q25, MiXCR clonotype calling, in-frame beta chains only. Rows are unified per CDR3 protein, each entry keeping the most common DNA and genes. It is TCRdb's table, rather than the study itself, that gives the V and J calls and clone size. Within this sample are fewer than 450,000 distinct CDR3 sequences, with roughly 15% of them counted one time only. The ten largest clones add up to about 8.2% of the sample.

This same sample was also taken into another study, of T cells in Graves' hyperthyroidism and ophthalmopathy. The second paper states: Stable Graves' hyperthyroidism was defined as no progression to ophthalmopathy during 18 months of follow-up. Hyperthyroidism patients were newly diagnosed, with disease duration under 2 months, and aged 18 to 65 years. Exclusion was applied to patients with uncontrolled infections, other autoimmune diseases, pregnancy or lactation. Diagnoses were established on the basis of clinical symptoms, serum thyroxine and TRAb, thyroid ultrasound, and orbital computed tomography. The first round of RT-PCR for the TCR CDR3 was performed with the HTBI primer set and the Qiagen OneStep RT-PCR kit. Most expanded thyroid clonotypes (frequency above 0.001) were also detected in blood, a finding suggesting that blood repertoires may reflect thyroid immune responses. Ophthalmopathy was separated from stable hyperthyroidism by a 13 V-J signature model, with approximately 86% sensitivity and approximately 84% specificity obtained in cross-validation and 80%/75% obtained in testing. In validation, progression to ophthalmopathy was predicted by the model with roughly 71% sensitivity and 72% to 85% specificity, a median of about 6.4 months before onset. A discovery cohort of approximately 100 patients, approximately 44 with Graves' ophthalmopathy and roughly 59 with stable Graves' hyperthyroidism, was used to find distinguishing TCR V-J signatures. Prospective prediction of ophthalmopathy was tested in an independent validation cohort consisting of roughly 20 hyperthyroidism patients and approximately 16 patients who later progressed to ophthalmopathy. The roughly 100 discovery patients were randomly split 7:3 into training and test sets. Thyroid tissue and blood T-cell repertoires from six or seven Graves' hyperthyroidism patients were also compared in the study. After sampling, hyperthyroidism patients received methimazole starting at 30 mg daily, and ophthalmopathy patients received high-dose intravenous methylprednisolone. A second multiplex PCR round built the libraries, followed by size selection and purification. The libraries were sequenced on an Illumina HiSeq2000 using paired-end 100 bp reads. Raw data were processed with SOAPnuke, discarding reads with adapters, uncalled bases, mean Phred below 15, or no exact constant-primer or identifier match. COPE v1.2.5 was used to merge high-quality paired reads, and clonotypes were defined as unique nucleotide sequences. MiTCR v1.1 was used to align clonotypes to the IMGT TRBV, TRBD and TRBJ reference segments. Only V-J combinations with frequency above 0.0001, covering roughly 99% of repertoires, were analysed. A TCS score was defined as the ratio between F50 (clonal expansion) and ExV (chaos), using BLOSUM62-based TCRdist between CDR3 peptides within each V-J. Welch's t-statistics and random forest reduced 450 to 600 V-J features to 13, which were used in a naive Bayes classifier (R e1071). No statistical method was used to fix the sample size in advance, and group allocation was not hidden from the investigators. According to the paper, TCR Vbeta CDR3 sequencing was carried out on over 130 peripheral blood samples, which came from 40 to 45 ophthalmopathy, around 75 hyperthyroidism and about 17 progressor patients.

The TCR was taken from a woman aged 40 to 55 with Graves disease. Donor details come from another sample of the same person, matched by shared clones. Sequenced here: peripheral blood mononuclear cells (PBMCs), sampled at new diagnosis, from a patient treated with antithyroid drugs.

The bases are TGTGCCAGCAGCCCAACTAGCGGGAGGAGGGGTTACAATGAGCAGTTCTTC. The resulting protein is CASSPTSGRRGYNEQFF. The rearrangement combines TRBV7-6 with TRBJ2-1; TRBD2 agrees with 12 junctional bases. V trim: 5 bases; J trim: 4 bases; unmatched bases: 9. From the cysteine up to the phenylalanine, the CDR3 has a length of 17 residues. Only the CDR3 DNA stays, 51 bases, in frame from base 1. The germline V gene yields SGHVS for CDR1 and FNYEAQ for CDR2.